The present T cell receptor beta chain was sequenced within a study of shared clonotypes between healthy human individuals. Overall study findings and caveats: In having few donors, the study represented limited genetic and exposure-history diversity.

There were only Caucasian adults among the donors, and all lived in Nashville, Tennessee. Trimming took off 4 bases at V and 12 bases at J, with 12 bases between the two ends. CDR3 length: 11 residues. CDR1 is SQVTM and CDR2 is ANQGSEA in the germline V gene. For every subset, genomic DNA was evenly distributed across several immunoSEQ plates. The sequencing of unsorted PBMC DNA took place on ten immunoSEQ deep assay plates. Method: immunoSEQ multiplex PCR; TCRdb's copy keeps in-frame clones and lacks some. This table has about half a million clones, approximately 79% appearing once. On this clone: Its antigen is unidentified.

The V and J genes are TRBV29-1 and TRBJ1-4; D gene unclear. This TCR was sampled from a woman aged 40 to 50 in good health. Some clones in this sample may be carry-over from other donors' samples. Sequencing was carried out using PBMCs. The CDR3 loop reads CSVAGSSELFF. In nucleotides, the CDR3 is TGCAGCGTTGCTGGGAGTTCGGAACTGTTTTTT.